This is a list of T cell receptor beta chains from one sample in a study of human T cells and chemical hapten exposure. TCRdb itself ran the RACE reads through MiXCR, one entry per CDR3 protein. This sample has more than 150,000 distinct CDR3 sequences, with approximately 15% found just once. The sequencing here drew on whole blood, taken in connection with sensitization to the hapten diphenylcyclopropenone (DPC). Every receptor here comes from a woman aged 25 to 39 with alopecia areata. Some clones in this sample may be carry-over from other donors' samples. Both conserved end residues are part of each CDR3. The order of the fields is D gene, V gene, J gene, clone size, CDR3 protein, CDR3 DNA. A D gene is named only where the DNA matches it firmly. Clone size, where shown, is once, few, many, or a class for clones that have expanded.

D gene: -
V gene: TRBV29-1
J gene: TRBJ2-7
clone size: -
CDR3 protein: CSVHTRVSGEQYF
CDR3 DNA: TGCAGCGTGCATACTAGGGTTTCGGGTGAGCAGTACTTC

D gene: -
V gene: TRBV3-1
J gene: TRBJ2-1
clone size: few
CDR3 protein: CASSHQGDNEQFF
CDR3 DNA: TGTGCCAGCAGCCACCAGGGTGACAATGAGCAGTTCTTC

D gene: TRBD1
V gene: TRBV29-1
J gene: TRBJ2-7
clone size: -
CDR3 protein: CSVGTAIDYEQYF
CDR3 DNA: TGCAGCGTCGGGACAGCGATAGATTACGAGCAGTACTTC

D gene: -
V gene: TRBV2
J gene: TRBJ2-2
clone size: few
CDR3 protein: CASSEAGPGELFF
CDR3 DNA: TGTGCCAGCAGTGAGGCGGGGCCCGGGGAGCTGTTTTTT

D gene: -
V gene: TRBV12-3/TRBV12-4
J gene: TRBJ2-4
clone size: -
CDR3 protein: CASRPRQALAKNIQYF
CDR3 DNA: TGTGCCAGCAGACCTAGACAGGCTCTAGCCAAAAACATTCAGTACTTC

D gene: -
V gene: TRBV10-3
J gene: TRBJ1-1
clone size: -
CDR3 protein: CAIRANTEAFF
CDR3 DNA: TGTGCCATCAGGGCTAACACTGAAGCTTTCTTT

D gene: -
V gene: TRBV12-3/TRBV12-4
J gene: TRBJ1-5
clone size: few
CDR3 protein: CASSLQRGGNQPQHF
CDR3 DNA: TGTGCCAGCAGTTTACAAAGGGGTGGCAATCAGCCCCAGCATTTT

D gene: -
V gene: TRBV12-2
J gene: TRBJ1-5
clone size: few
CDR3 protein: CASRTPPPLGQGCLPQHF
CDR3 DNA: TGTGCAAGTCGCACACCACCCCCCTTGGGACAGGGATGTTTACCCCAGCATTTT

D gene: -
V gene: TRBV7-9
J gene: TRBJ1-1
clone size: few
CDR3 protein: CASSSFPTGLNTEAFF
CDR3 DNA: TGTGCCAGCAGCTCTTTTCCGACAGGTTTGAACACTGAAGCTTTCTTT

D gene: TRBD1
V gene: TRBV10-3
J gene: TRBJ2-7
clone size: few
CDR3 protein: CAISGQGEGEQYF
CDR3 DNA: TGTGCCATCAGTGGTCAGGGGGAAGGCGAGCAGTACTTC

D gene: TRBD1
V gene: TRBV7-9
J gene: TRBJ1-2
clone size: few
CDR3 protein: CASSSRQGYGYTF
CDR3 DNA: TGTGCCAGCAGCTCCCGACAGGGCTATGGCTACACCTTC

D gene: -
V gene: TRBV2
J gene: TRBJ1-2
clone size: few
CDR3 protein: CASSVLLRAGSYGYTF
CDR3 DNA: TGTGCCAGCAGTGTTTTACTGAGGGCAGGCTCCTATGGCTACACCTTC

D gene: TRBD2
V gene: TRBV14
J gene: TRBJ2-3
clone size: many
CDR3 protein: CASSQASGLATDTQYF
CDR3 DNA: TGTGCCAGCAGCCAAGCTTCGGGACTAGCCACAGATACGCAGTATTTT

D gene: -
V gene: TRBV6-6
J gene: TRBJ2-3
clone size: -
CDR3 protein: CASSYGKSTDTQYF
CDR3 DNA: TGTGCCAGCAGTTACGGCAAGTCCACAGATACGCAGTATTTT

D gene: TRBD1
V gene: TRBV29-1
J gene: TRBJ2-7
clone size: -
CDR3 protein: CSVRDSLYEQYF
CDR3 DNA: TGCAGCGTCCGGGACAGCCTCTACGAGCAGTACTTC

D gene: TRBD2
V gene: TRBV3-1
J gene: TRBJ2-7
clone size: few
CDR3 protein: CASSRLGTSYVSEQYF
CDR3 DNA: TGTGCCAGCAGCCGTCTCGGGACTAGCTATGTTAGCGAGCAGTACTTC

D gene: -
V gene: TRBV6-2/TRBV6-3
J gene: TRBJ2-3
clone size: -
CDR3 protein: CASSPLWISTDTQYF
CDR3 DNA: TGTGCCAGCAGTCCCTTGTGGATCAGCACAGATACGCAGTATTTT

D gene: -
V gene: TRBV7-9
J gene: TRBJ2-3
clone size: many
CDR3 protein: CASSAQGSLLDTQYF
CDR3 DNA: TGTGCCAGCAGCGCCCAGGGCAGCCTCCTAGATACGCAGTATTTT

D gene: TRBD1
V gene: TRBV7-9
J gene: TRBJ2-2
clone size: -
CDR3 protein: CASSLTGGVHTGELFF
CDR3 DNA: TGTGCCAGCAGCTTAACAGGGGGCGTACACACCGGGGAGCTGTTTTTT

D gene: -
V gene: TRBV2
J gene: TRBJ1-2
clone size: many
CDR3 protein: CASSEGQAKANYGYTF
CDR3 DNA: TGTGCCAGCAGTGAAGGACAGGCCAAAGCTAACTATGGCTACACCTTC

D gene: -
V gene: TRBV18
J gene: TRBJ2-3
clone size: -
CDR3 protein: CASSPAGKSTDTQYF
CDR3 DNA: TGTGCCAGCTCACCGGCAGGGAAGAGCACAGATACGCAGTATTTT

D gene: TRBD2
V gene: TRBV20-1
J gene: TRBJ2-7
clone size: -
CDR3 protein: CSARDMTSGRNEQYF
CDR3 DNA: TGCAGTGCTAGAGATATGACTAGCGGGAGGAACGAGCAGTACTTC

D gene: -
V gene: TRBV5-1
J gene: TRBJ2-2
clone size: many
CDR3 protein: CASSLAIGLGFTGELFF
CDR3 DNA: TGCGCCAGCAGCTTGGCCATAGGACTGGGCTTCACCGGGGAGCTGTTTTTT

D gene: TRBD2
V gene: TRBV6-6
J gene: TRBJ2-1
clone size: -
CDR3 protein: CASTALAGGPSYNEQFF
CDR3 DNA: TGTGCCAGCACCGCTCTAGCGGGAGGCCCGTCCTACAATGAGCAGTTCTTC

D gene: -
V gene: TRBV20-1
J gene: TRBJ2-7
clone size: many
CDR3 protein: CSANQPLGDEQYF
CDR3 DNA: TGCAGTGCTAACCAACCACTAGGAGACGAGCAGTACTTC

D gene: -
V gene: TRBV7-3
J gene: TRBJ1-2
clone size: few
CDR3 protein: CASSLSPLAGDSYTF
CDR3 DNA: TGTGCCAGCAGCTTATCTCCTTTGGCTGGTGATAGCTACACCTTC

D gene: -
V gene: TRBV18
J gene: TRBJ1-4
clone size: few
CDR3 protein: CASSPPATARKLFF
CDR3 DNA: TGTGCCAGCTCACCACCGGCAACCGCACGAAAACTGTTTTTT

D gene: -
V gene: TRBV28
J gene: TRBJ2-7
clone size: -
CDR3 protein: CASREKTGMRSYEQYF
CDR3 DNA: TGTGCCAGCAGAGAGAAAACAGGGATGCGGTCCTACGAGCAGTACTTC

D gene: -
V gene: TRBV5-5
J gene: TRBJ1-6
clone size: -
CDR3 protein: CASSLEVYAPLHF
CDR3 DNA: TGTGCCAGCAGCTTGGAGGTGTATGCACCCCTCCACTTT

D gene: TRBD2
V gene: TRBV11-2
J gene: TRBJ2-3
clone size: many
CDR3 protein: CASSLVGTNTDTQYF
CDR3 DNA: TGTGCCAGCAGCTTAGTGGGGACTAACACAGATACGCAGTATTTT

D gene: TRBD2
V gene: TRBV12-3/TRBV12-4
J gene: TRBJ2-3
clone size: many
CDR3 protein: CASSLGGGPDTQYF
CDR3 DNA: TGTGCCAGCAGTTTGGGCGGGGGGCCAGATACGCAGTATTTT

D gene: -
V gene: TRBV3-1
J gene: TRBJ2-5
clone size: few
CDR3 protein: CASSPRLGGQETQYF
CDR3 DNA: TGTGCCAGCAGCCCCCGGTTGGGCGGCCAAGAGACCCAGTACTTC

D gene: TRBD2
V gene: TRBV3-1
J gene: TRBJ2-1
clone size: many
CDR3 protein: CASSQTSDVVEQFF
CDR3 DNA: TGTGCCAGCAGCCAGACTAGCGATGTGGTTGAGCAGTTCTTC

D gene: -
V gene: TRBV27
J gene: TRBJ1-4
clone size: many
CDR3 protein: CASSRRGSGGEKLFF
CDR3 DNA: TGTGCCAGCAGTCGCCGGGGGAGCGGGGGTGAAAAACTGTTTTTT

D gene: -
V gene: TRBV28
J gene: TRBJ1-1
clone size: -
CDR3 protein: CATTDTNTEAFF
CDR3 DNA: TGTGCCACCACCGACACGAACACTGAAGCTTTCTTT

D gene: -
V gene: TRBV11-2
J gene: TRBJ1-1
clone size: many
CDR3 protein: CASSQSTGLEAFF
CDR3 DNA: TGTGCCAGCAGCCAATCAACAGGGCTTGAAGCTTTCTTT

D gene: -
V gene: TRBV7-9
J gene: TRBJ1-4
clone size: many
CDR3 protein: CASSFGGGYEKLFF
CDR3 DNA: TGTGCCAGCTCCTTTGGAGGCGGTTATGAAAAACTGTTTTTT

D gene: TRBD1
V gene: TRBV6-1
J gene: TRBJ1-1
clone size: few
CDR3 protein: CASSADRVGSTEAFF
CDR3 DNA: TGTGCCAGCAGTGCAGACAGGGTTGGGAGCACTGAAGCTTTCTTT

D gene: -
V gene: TRBV7-2
J gene: TRBJ2-5
clone size: -
CDR3 protein: CASSLSGFQETQYF
CDR3 DNA: TGTGCCAGCAGCTTATCGGGATTCCAAGAGACCCAGTACTTC

D gene: TRBD1
V gene: TRBV30
J gene: TRBJ2-7
clone size: -
CDR3 protein: CDWSVTRQGYEQYF
CDR3 DNA: TGTGACTGGAGTGTAACCCGACAGGGCTACGAGCAGTACTTC

D gene: -
V gene: TRBV9
J gene: TRBJ1-1
clone size: -
CDR3 protein: CASSVQVAGNTEAFF
CDR3 DNA: TGTGCCAGCAGCGTACAGGTAGCGGGCAACACTGAAGCTTTCTTT

D gene: -
V gene: TRBV28
J gene: TRBJ1-1
clone size: few
CDR3 protein: CASSLWGARGTEAFF
CDR3 DNA: TGTGCCAGCAGTTTATGGGGGGCGCGGGGGACTGAAGCTTTCTTT

D gene: -
V gene: TRBV18
J gene: TRBJ2-3
clone size: -
CDR3 protein: CASSPRGDTSTDTQYF
CDR3 DNA: TGTGCCAGCTCACCACGGGGGGATACTAGCACAGATACGCAGTATTTT

D gene: -
V gene: TRBV7-6
J gene: TRBJ2-7
clone size: many
CDR3 protein: CASSLASRGYEQYF
CDR3 DNA: TGTGCCAGCAGCTTAGCGAGTCGGGGGTACGAGCAGTACTTC

D gene: -
V gene: TRBV20-1
J gene: TRBJ2-5
clone size: few
CDR3 protein: CSARDLIQETQYF
CDR3 DNA: TGCAGTGCTAGAGATCTGATACAAGAGACCCAGTACTTC

D gene: -
V gene: TRBV29-1
J gene: TRBJ2-7
clone size: -
CDR3 protein: CSVTEGNEQYF
CDR3 DNA: TGCAGCGTTACCGAGGGGAACGAGCAGTACTTC

D gene: -
V gene: TRBV5-5
J gene: TRBJ2-2
clone size: -
CDR3 protein: CASSLRGQPYTGELFF
CDR3 DNA: TGTGCCAGCAGCTTGCGGGGCCAACCATACACCGGGGAGCTGTTTTTT

D gene: -
V gene: TRBV4-1
J gene: TRBJ1-1
clone size: -
CDR3 protein: CASSRSANTEAFF
CDR3 DNA: TGCGCCAGCAGCCGGAGCGCGAACACTGAAGCTTTCTTT

D gene: -
V gene: TRBV6-2/TRBV6-3
J gene: TRBJ1-5
clone size: -
CDR3 protein: CASRPTGRGNQPQHF
CDR3 DNA: TGTGCCAGCAGACCCACAGGGCGCGGCAATCAGCCCCAGCATTTT

D gene: TRBD2
V gene: TRBV6-6
J gene: TRBJ2-3
clone size: -
CDR3 protein: CASSYPSGGAMLDTQYF
CDR3 DNA: TGTGCCAGCAGCTATCCTAGCGGGGGGGCAATGTTAGATACGCAGTATTTT

D gene: -
V gene: TRBV5-1
J gene: TRBJ1-1
clone size: -
CDR3 protein: CASSLSQGTGTEAFF
CDR3 DNA: TGCGCCAGCAGCTTGTCGCAGGGGACGGGCACTGAAGCTTTCTTT

D gene: -
V gene: TRBV12-3/TRBV12-4
J gene: TRBJ1-3
clone size: few
CDR3 protein: CASSPGNSGNTIYF
CDR3 DNA: TGTGCCAGCAGTCCCGGGAACTCTGGAAACACCATATATTTT

D gene: TRBD2
V gene: TRBV4-2
J gene: TRBJ2-3
clone size: many
CDR3 protein: CASSLTSGGADTQYF
CDR3 DNA: TGTGCCAGCAGCCTGACTAGCGGGGGGGCGGATACGCAGTATTTT

D gene: -
V gene: TRBV11-2
J gene: TRBJ2-5
clone size: few
CDR3 protein: CASSPQRAGWQETQYF
CDR3 DNA: TGTGCCAGCAGCCCTCAAAGGGCAGGTTGGCAAGAGACCCAGTACTTC

D gene: -
V gene: TRBV12-3/TRBV12-4
J gene: TRBJ1-2
clone size: -
CDR3 protein: CASSATGAWGYGYTF
CDR3 DNA: TGTGCCAGCAGTGCGACAGGCGCGTGGGGCTATGGCTACACCTTC

D gene: TRBD1
V gene: TRBV7-2
J gene: TRBJ1-5
clone size: -
CDR3 protein: CASSFGQGGQPQHF
CDR3 DNA: TGTGCCAGCAGCTTTGGACAGGGGGGTCAGCCCCAGCATTTT

D gene: TRBD2
V gene: TRBV20-1
J gene: TRBJ2-7
clone size: few
CDR3 protein: CSAYASGAEQYF
CDR3 DNA: TGCAGTGCTTATGCTAGCGGAGCCGAGCAGTACTTC

D gene: -
V gene: TRBV7-2
J gene: TRBJ2-4
clone size: few
CDR3 protein: CASSLKAVGGNIQYF
CDR3 DNA: TGTGCCAGCAGCTTAAAAGCGGTGGGGGGAAACATTCAGTACTTC

D gene: -
V gene: TRBV6-6
J gene: TRBJ2-1
clone size: few
CDR3 protein: CASSYRGTDEQFF
CDR3 DNA: TGTGCCAGCAGTTACCGGGGGACGGATGAGCAGTTCTTC

D gene: -
V gene: TRBV12-3/TRBV12-4
J gene: TRBJ1-1
clone size: few
CDR3 protein: CASSSSRPGGTEAFF
CDR3 DNA: TGTGCCAGCAGCTCCTCTAGGCCGGGAGGGACTGAAGCTTTCTTT